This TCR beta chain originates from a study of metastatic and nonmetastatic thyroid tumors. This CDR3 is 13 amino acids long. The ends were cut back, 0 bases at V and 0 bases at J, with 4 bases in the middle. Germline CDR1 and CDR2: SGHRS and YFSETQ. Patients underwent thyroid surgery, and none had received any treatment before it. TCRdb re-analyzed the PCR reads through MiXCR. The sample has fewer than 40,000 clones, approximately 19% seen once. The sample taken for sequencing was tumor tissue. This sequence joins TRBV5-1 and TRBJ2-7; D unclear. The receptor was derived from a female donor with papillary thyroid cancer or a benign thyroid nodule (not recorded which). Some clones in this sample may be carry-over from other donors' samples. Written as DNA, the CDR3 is TGCGCCAGCAGCTTGGCCGGCTCCTACGAGCAGTACTTC. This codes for CASSLAGSYEQYF.